The T cell receptor (beta chain) under discussion was sequenced for a study of CXCR3-negative and CXCR3-positive naive CD8 T cells. Study results and caveats: The authors found comparable surface CD5 between naive subsets and inferred TCR strength from TRB CDR3 properties. CXCR3-positive naive cells had more hydrophobic TRB CDR3s than CXCR3-negative naive cells.

The study made its TRB cDNA libraries by 5' RACE, adding UMI labels. TCRdb re-called the 5' RACE reads and shows each CDR3 protein once, DNA omitted. Across 100,000 to 150,000 distinct CDR3 sequences, the top ten clones capture over 0.35% of the sample. Note on this clonotype: The antigen remains unidentified.

Naive cells were sorted as CD45RO-, CCR7+, CD27+ and CD95-. Sequenced material: naive CXCR3+ CD8+ T cells from blood. Subset of the sample: CD45RO-CCR7+CD27+CD95- naive CD8+ T cells expressing CXCR3 (TNR3+). The source of this sequence is a human donor in good health. Some clones in this sample may be carry-over from other donors' samples.

The CDR3 protein is CSVFSGQETQYF. The chain uses TRBV29-1 and TRBJ2-5; TCRdb returns TRBD2, unconfirmable since there is no DNA. CDR1 SQVTM and CDR2 ANQGSEA come from the germline V gene. This CDR3 region has 12 residues.